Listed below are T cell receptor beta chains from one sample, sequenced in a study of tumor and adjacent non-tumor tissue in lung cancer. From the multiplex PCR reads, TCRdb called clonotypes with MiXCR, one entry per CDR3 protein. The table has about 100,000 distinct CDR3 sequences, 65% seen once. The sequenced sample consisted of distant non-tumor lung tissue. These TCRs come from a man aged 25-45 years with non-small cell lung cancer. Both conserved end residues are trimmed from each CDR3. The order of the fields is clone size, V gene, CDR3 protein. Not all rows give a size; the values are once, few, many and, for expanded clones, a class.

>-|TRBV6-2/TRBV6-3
ASSWDIGTYEQY
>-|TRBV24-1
TTSDFRTSADTQY
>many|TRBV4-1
ASSQGQNEQY
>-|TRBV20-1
SAVTISAAKNIQY
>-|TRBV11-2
ASSLNRGQHEQY
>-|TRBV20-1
SARTRPYEQY
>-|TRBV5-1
ASTSGYEETQY
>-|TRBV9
ASSESLYAKNIQY
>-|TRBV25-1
ASSPGTTYGYT
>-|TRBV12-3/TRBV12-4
ASTPTDETQC
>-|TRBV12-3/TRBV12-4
TSSFIRGEQS
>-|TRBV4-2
ASSQLGTEMVGTKY
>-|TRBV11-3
ANGSKGLAGEDTQY
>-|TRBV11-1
ASSLRSAGGPGTWELF
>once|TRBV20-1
SALTVPDDYT
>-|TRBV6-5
VSSYLEQGLAAF
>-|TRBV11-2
VRASERALFGEQF
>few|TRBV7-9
ASSPGQYYGYT
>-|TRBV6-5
TSMLLAGYNEQF
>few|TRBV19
ASSSWGYNEQF
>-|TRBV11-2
ASSGGQAYEHY
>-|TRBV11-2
AGGTQGPETQY
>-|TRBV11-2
VSSSWTGRSHNEQF
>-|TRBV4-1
ASSQDYLAGGGNKHF
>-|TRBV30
AWSGPNTDTQY
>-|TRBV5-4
ANSLTGRETQY
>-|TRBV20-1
CARAPRTSSGKTIY
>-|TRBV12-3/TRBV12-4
DSRRGQASYEQY
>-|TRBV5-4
ASSLSGGGADMQY
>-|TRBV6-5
ASSPGVEEF
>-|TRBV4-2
ASRSLISDTQY
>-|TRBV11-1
ASSFGSQETQY
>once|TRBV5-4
AISRTGGDTGELF
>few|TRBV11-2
ASSWSGSGNTIY
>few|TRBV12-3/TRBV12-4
ASSLGGRAGGGFSTDTQY
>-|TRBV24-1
VTRQGAHTGELF
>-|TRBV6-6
TSSWGQFATNEKLF
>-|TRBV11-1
ASTHSGGAAKTIQY
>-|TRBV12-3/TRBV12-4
ASCQGLAGDNEQF
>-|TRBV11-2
ASSLDGGHTDTQY
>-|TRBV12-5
ASGFRLAGPYNEQF
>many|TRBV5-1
ASSPGLAGVSYNEQF
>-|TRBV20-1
SASVWGALTEAF
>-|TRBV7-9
ASSPVGSLGYGYT
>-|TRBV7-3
ASSAAGSGGYEQY
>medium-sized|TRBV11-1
ASSQDINSPLH
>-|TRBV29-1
RVDAGTGGRETQY
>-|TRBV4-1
VSSQEPRRSYNEQF
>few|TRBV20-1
SAREDRGPEKLF